This TCR beta chain was captured by sequencing in a study of T-cell reconstitution after alpha-beta-depleted transplantation in children (dated by TCRdb to 2016 to 2018). About the full investigation: The study quantitatively tracked T-cell immune reconstitution after TCRalphabeta/CD19-depleted allogeneic hematopoietic cell transplantation in children using TCR repertoire profiling. Beyond this particular receptor, the publication reports: Apparently early alphabetaT-cell count recovery about two months after transplant reportedly relied on only several hundred rapidly expanded clones derived from non-depleted graft cells. In some patients, the high TCRbeta diversity seen at day 60 was put down to recipient T cells and intrathymic progenitors that had survived conditioning. The frequencies of hyperexpanded clones fell over the following months, and after one year, T-cell counts and TCRbeta diversity were mostly attributed to newly produced T cells.

With respect to this clonotype: This clone's antigen is unknown. Base-call qualities are not available, and no considerably larger clone is one nucleotide away.

The sample's treatment or condition, from its label and the paper: allogeneic hematopoietic cell transplantation with graft depleted of TCRalphabeta T cells and CD19 B cells. The transplant recipients were children given TCRalphabeta/CD19-depleted allogeneic hematopoietic cell grafts. The library came from PCR. The listed sequencing device is Illumina HiSeq 2500. Molecular barcoding was employed in the preparation of TCR libraries, with unique molecular identifiers being used to normalize TCRbeta repertoire quantification. TCRdb reworked the public reads: Q25 trimming with fastp, MiXCR clone assembly, productive beta chains retained. Each entry merges the rows of one CDR3 protein and shows their most common DNA and genes. For this sample there are around 420,000 distinct CDR3 sequences; 16% appear just once. Together, the top ten hold approximately 29% of the sample. The CDR3 spans 14 residues, from the cysteine through the phenylalanine. CDR3 DNA only is kept here, 42 bases in frame from base 1. The germline V gene encodes CDR1 MGHRA and CDR2 YSYEKL. Trimming at the junction amounts to 4 bases on V and 14 bases on J, and the germline ends lie 18 bases apart.

Recombination joined TRBV4-1 with TRBJ1-6, with the D gene too uncertain to name. The sample consisted of PBMCs, mostly from graft donor cells, taken 360 days after TCRalphabeta/CD19-depleted stem cell transplant. The receptor was isolated from a boy under two years old who had a stem cell transplant for Wiskott-Aldrich syndrome, so the T cells may come from the graft donor. This receptor has the CDR3 CASSRLGSVPALHF. The sequenced DNA is TGCGCCAGCAGCCGCCTAGGGTCAGTTCCTGCCCTCCACTTT.